Listed here are 21 T cell receptor beta chains from one sample, sequenced in a study of T-cell reconstitution after alpha-beta-depleted transplantation in children. Preparation of the TCRbeta library used unique molecular identifiers. TCRdb recomputed calls from the PCR reads with MiXCR, one row per CDR3 protein. The sample lists about 410,000 distinct CDR3 sequences; about a fifth were seen once. The specimen was PBMCs from the stem cell graft donor, collected from the stem cell graft. The source is a human donor who donated a stem cell graft to a child with acute myeloid leukemia.

This clonotype has just a few counts. The chain employs TRBV15 and TRBJ1-6; no reliable D call. The V end lost 5 bases, the J end lost 7 bases, and 12 bases lay between the germline ends. CDR3 size: 14 residues. Per the germline V gene, CDR1 is LNHNV and CDR2 is YYDKDF (reference sequence). The CDR3: CATSVRVLNSPLHF. In nucleotides, the CDR3 is TGTGCCACCAGCGTCCGGGTCCTCAATTCACCCCTCCACTTT.

The chain joins TRBV4-1 to TRBJ2-3, with D perhaps TRBD1 (6 bases). Germline CDR1 reads MGHRA; CDR2 reads YSYEKL. The V end was cut by 4 bases, the J end by 5 bases, with 25 bases between. The CDR3 spans 18 residues. The CDR3 reads CASSPAFPGVGKRDTQYF. The CDR3 nucleotides read TGCGCCAGCAGCCCCGCATTCCCAGGGGTGGGGAAGAGAGATACGCAGTATTTT.

V is TRBV10-3 and J is TRBJ2-1; 7 bases map to TRBD2. This CDR3 has 14 amino acids. V shed 2 bases and J 3 bases; nucleotides not matched to a gene: 1. Germline-derived CDR1 and CDR2 are ENHRY and SYGVKD. The DNA of the CDR3 is TGTGCCATCAGTGAGGGACTAGACTACAATGAGCAGTTCTTC. Translated, it gives CAISEGLDYNEQFF.

This rearrangement joins TRBV6-5 to TRBJ2-3; D tentatively reads TRBD1 or TRBD2 (5 bases each). The CDR3 is 17 residues long. Germline CDR1 reads MNHEY; CDR2 reads SVGAGI. V was pared by 1 base and J by 0 bases, with 14 bases between. The CDR3 is CASSYYPGQASTDTQYF. DNA for the CDR3: TGTGCCAGCAGTTACTATCCGGGGCAGGCGAGCACAGATACGCAGTATTTT.

The V call is TRBV20-1, the J call TRBJ1-2, with TRBD1 matching over 11 bases. V was clipped by 5 bases and J by 8 bases; unmatched bases: 10. This CDR3 is 14 amino acids long. CDR1 and CDR2 from the germline V gene are DFQATT and SNEGSKA (reference sequence). CDR3 amino acids: CSAEEDRGRGGYTF. CDR3 DNA sequence: TGCAGTGCTGAAGAGGACAGGGGGCGAGGGGGCTACACCTTC.

This clonotype showed up just a few times. The chain carries TRBV5-1 and TRBJ1-1; D possibly corresponds to TRBD1 (5 bases). Germline V gene lookup returns CDR1 SGHRS and CDR2 YFSETQ. The CDR3 contains 14 residues. Trimming cost V 5 bases and J 4 bases, with 15 bases left between them. CDR3 protein: CASRRQGVGTEAFF. CDR3 sequence (DNA): TGCGCCAGCAGGCGGCAGGGTGTTGGCACTGAAGCTTTCTTT.

The sample holds many counts of this clonotype. V gene TRBV20-1 combines with J gene TRBJ2-2, with D uncertain. This CDR3 has 11 amino acids. CDR1 and CDR2 from the germline V gene are DFQATT and SNEGSKA (reference sequence). V dropped 3 bases and J dropped 7 bases, with 6 bases sitting between them. The CDR3 here is CSARDGGELFF. The CDR3 nucleotides read TGCAGTGCTAGGGATGGCGGGGAGCTGTTTTTT.

This clonotype appeared a few times. The chain has TRBV27 and TRBJ1-2; 7 bases map to TRBD1. Germline CDR1 reads MNHEY; CDR2 reads SMNVEV (reference sequence). The CDR3 is 16 amino acids. V was clipped by 6 bases and J by 2 bases; unmatched bases: 12. The CDR3 loop reads CASSRVGLTGNYGYTF. In nucleotides, the CDR3 is TGTGCCAGCAGCCGAGTCGGCTTGACAGGGAACTATGGCTACACCTTC.

The chain is built from TRBV5-1 and TRBJ1-5; D might be TRBD1 (5 bases). Germline V lookup: CDR1 SGHRS, CDR2 YFSETQ. The CDR3 covers 13 residues. Trimming stripped 0 bases from V and 11 bases from J, with 12 bases between. CDR3 sequence (DNA): TGCGCCAGCAGCTTGGGGGATCAGGGAACCCAGCATTTT. It specifies CASSLGDQGTQHF.

This clonotype was counted between two and nine times. The gene calls are TRBV20-1 and TRBJ2-1; D is possibly TRBD2 (6 bases). CDR1 and CDR2 from the germline V gene are DFQATT and SNEGSKA (reference sequence). The CDR3 covers 14 residues. The ends were cut back, 3 bases at V and 6 bases at J, with 15 bases in the middle. The CDR3 DNA is TGCAGTGCTAGCCTATTAGCGGAATTCAATGAGCAGTTCTTC. Encoded protein: CSASLLAEFNEQFF.

By proportion, this clonotype is medium-sized. J is TRBJ2-7 and V is TRBV20-1; D assignment may be TRBD1 or TRBD2 (5 bases each). The germline gives CDR1 DFQATT, CDR2 SNEGSKA (reference sequence). Trimming pared 7 bases from V and 2 bases from J, leaving 9 bases between. The length of the CDR3 is 11 residues. DNA for the CDR3: TGCAGTGGGGGGTTCGCCTACGAGCAGTACTTC. Translating gives CSGGFAYEQYF.

In this sample, this clonotype turned up a few times. This chain connects TRBV20-1 to TRBJ2-7; D perhaps matches TRBD2 (6 bases). The V and J ends lost 5 bases and 4 bases respectively, with 18 bases between them. This CDR3 comprises 14 residues. Germline CDR1 is DFQATT and CDR2 is SNEGSKA (reference sequence). CDR3 amino acids: CSAPGVSGRYEQYF. In DNA, the CDR3 is TGCAGTGCTCCCGGAGTTAGCGGCAGATACGAGCAGTACTTC.

The CDR3 sequence: CASSDRWHRQETQYF. Written as DNA, the CDR3 is TGTGCCAGCAGTGATCGCTGGCATCGTCAAGAGACCCAGTACTTC. This sequence joins TRBV6-4 and TRBJ2-5; D is ambiguous. Trimming removed 3 bases at V and 2 bases at J, with 13 bases between. Germline CDR1 is MRHNA and CDR2 is SNTAGT. There are 15 residues in the CDR3.

This clonotype was counted only a few times. The rearrangement uses TRBV12-3 or TRBV12-4 and TRBJ2-1; D gene unclear. The V gene lost 5 bases and the J gene lost 0 bases, with 11 bases spanning the gap. The CDR3 has 15 amino acids. The CDR3 here is CASSAPHHSYNEQFF. CDR3 bases: TGTGCCAGCAGTGCCCCCCACCACTCCTACAATGAGCAGTTCTTC.

V gene TRBV9 combines with J gene TRBJ2-7; 7 bases match TRBD1. V dropped 0 bases and J dropped 1; count of bases not matched to a gene: 1. Germline V gene lookup returns CDR1 SGDLS and CDR2 YYNGEE. CDR3 length: 14 amino acids. This CDR3 reads CASSVGDSSYEQYF. The CDR3 DNA reads as TGTGCCAGCAGCGTAGGGGACAGTTCCTACGAGCAGTACTTC.

This clonotype has only a few counts. The chain joins TRBV21-1 to TRBJ2-1. TRBV21-1 is listed as a pseudogene. The CDR3 spans 13 residues. The CDR3 sequence: CALQRDSYNEQFF. The CDR3 region has the DNA TGTGCCCTCCAACGAGACTCTTACAATGAGCAGTTCTTC.

The V and J genes are TRBV7-9 and TRBJ2-7; D gene uncertain. CDR3 length: 14 residues. V lost 2 bases to trimming and J lost 3 bases, with 11 bases between them. Per the germline V gene, CDR1 is SEHNR and CDR2 is FQNEAQ (reference sequence). CDR3 sequence reads: CASSLRVEDYEQYF. The CDR3, as DNA: TGTGCCAGCAGCTTACGGGTAGAGGACTACGAGCAGTACTTC. Drawing the rest from reference TRBV7-9 and TRBJ2-7, the complete variable domain is DTGVSQNPRHKITKRGQNVTFRCDPISEHNRLYWYRQTLGQGPEFLTYFQNEAQLEKSRLLSDRFSAERPKGSFSTLEIQRTEQGDSAMYLCASSLRVEDYEQYFGPGTRLTVT.

The rearrangement joins TRBV27 to TRBJ2-1, with a weak D call TRBD2 (6 bases). CDR1 is MNHEY, CDR2 SMNVEV, per germline (reference sequence). V was cut by 3 bases and J by 5 bases, with 11 bases left in between. The CDR3 consists of 14 residues. The CDR3 coding sequence is TGTGCCAGCAGTTTGCGGGACCAGAACAATGAGCAGTTCTTC. Its protein is CASSLRDQNNEQFF.

The chain couples TRBV6-6 to TRBJ1-3; possible D gene TRBD1, 6 bases. CDR1 MNHNY and CDR2 SVGAGI come from the germline V gene (reference sequence). The CDR3 totals 13 residues. V was cut by 11 bases and J by 3 bases, with 14 bases left in between. CDR3: CAALGGYGNTIYF. The CDR3 DNA reads as TGTGCCGCATTAGGGGGATATGGAAACACCATATATTTT.

This clonotype has only a few counts. The chain combines TRBV12-3 or TRBV12-4 with TRBJ2-7; tentatively, D is TRBD1 (5 bases). The V end was cut by 6 bases, the J end by 2 bases, with 8 bases between. The CDR3 is made up of 12 amino acids. The CDR3 sequence: CASRGPAYEQYF. Here the CDR3 DNA reads TGTGCCAGCAGGGGGCCCGCCTACGAGCAGTACTTC.

The gene calls are TRBV20-1 and TRBJ1-2; TRBD1 might be the D (6 bases). The V gene lost 0 bases and the J gene lost 4 bases, with 12 bases spanning the gap. The CDR3 covers 14 residues. The germline CDR1 and CDR2 sequences are DFQATT and SNEGSKA (reference sequence). The CDR3 DNA is TGCAGTGCTAGAGATCCGGACAGTAGCTATGGCTACACCTTC. Encoded protein: CSARDPDSSYGYTF.